Shown below are 6 T cell receptor beta chains from a single sample sequenced in a study of CD8+CD57+ T cells in acquired aplastic anemia. Genomic DNA served as template for TCR beta VDJ and CDR3 profiling. TCRdb re-derived calls from the reads in MiXCR, one entry per CDR3 protein. The table lists hundreds of thousands of distinct CDR3 sequences, less than 35% of them singletons. All sequencing subjects had displayed CD8+CD57+ cell expansion on flow cytometry. Input material: sorted CD4+, CD8+, or CD8+CD57+ T cells (not recorded which) from PBMCs. The receptor source for this set is a human donor with aplastic anemia.

This clonotype was observed many times. This chain connects TRBV20-1 to TRBJ1-1; D gene ambiguous. The V and J ends lost 3 bases and 10 bases respectively, with 15 bases between them. The CDR3 consists of 12 residues. Germline assignment: CDR1 DFQATT and CDR2 SNEGSKA (reference sequence). DNA for the CDR3: TGCAGTGCTAGTTGGGCGAAGACGATAGCTTTCTTT. Translating gives CSASWAKTIAFF.

The chain links TRBV7-9 to TRBJ2-7; 9 positions agree with TRBD1. This CDR3 is 14 amino acids long. From germline, CDR1 is SEHNR and CDR2 FQNEAQ (reference sequence). V was pared by 6 bases and J by 6 bases, with 9 bases of the junction left unmatched. DNA for the CDR3: TGTGCCAGCAGACGGGGACAGGGCGTAGGCGAGCAGTACTTC. Amino acid sequence: CASRRGQGVGEQYF.

The chain joins TRBV4-2 to TRBJ2-1; 7 nucleotides align to TRBD2. Germline V gene data show CDR1 as LGHNA and CDR2 as YNFKEQ. The V gene end was trimmed by 0 bases and the J gene end by 8 bases; junction bases not matched to a gene: 10. This CDR3 spans 16 amino acids. CDR3 coding DNA: TGTGCCAGCAGCCAAGAGGCCGGTAGCGGGCCGGATGAGCAGTTCTTC. Its translation: CASSQEAGSGPDEQFF.

The chain couples TRBV2 to TRBJ2-7, with no clear D. Germline CDR1 reads SNHLY; CDR2 reads FYNNEI. The CDR3 is 14 residues long. V shed 8 bases and J shed 1 base, with 15 bases lying between them. The CDR3: CASLRDLGSYEQYF. The CDR3 bases are TGTGCCAGCCTAAGAGATCTAGGATCCTACGAGCAGTACTTC.

J is TRBJ2-6 and V is TRBV29-1; D unresolved. V was clipped by 7 bases and J by 4 bases, with 8 bases between them. Germline-derived CDR1 and CDR2 are SQVTM and ANQGSEA. This CDR3 spans 12 amino acids. CDR3 sequence reads: CSAQVGANVLTF. CDR3 bases: TGCAGCGCCCAGGTCGGGGCCAACGTCCTGACTTTC.

This clonotype was recorded once. Just one base apart from a much larger clone, this may be a read error. The V gene is TRBV5-4, the J gene TRBJ1-1, with D possibly TRBD1 on 5 matching bases. Trimming shortened V by 2 bases and J by 0 bases, and 8 bases separated the two germline ends. Germline-derived CDR1 and CDR2 are SGHNT and YYREEE (reference sequence). There are 14 residues in the CDR3. CDR3 DNA: TGTGCCAGCAGCTTACCAGGGTTGAACACTGAAGCTTTCTTT. It is translated as CASSLPGLNTEAFF.